This T cell receptor (beta chain) stems from a study of STAT5B mutations in CD4+ large granular lymphocyte leukemia. Produced via immunoSEQ multiplex PCR; TCRdb's table is partial and in-frame only. The sample shows 25,000 to 35,000 clones, about four fifths of them seen only once. This CDR3 is built from 15 residues. The J segment lost 2 bases and the V segment lost 5 bases, leaving 7 bases of the junction unmatched. Looked up from germline, CDR1 is LGHNA and CDR2 is YNFKEQ. The sample consisted of CD4+ T cells from blood buffy coats. The J gene is TRBJ2-3, the V gene TRBV4-2; 7 bases align to TRBD1. The TCR originated in a human donor in good health. The CDR3 DNA sequence: TGTGCCAGCAGCGCTCAGACAGGGACCACAGATACGCAGTATTTT. Protein sequence: CASSAQTGTTDTQYF.